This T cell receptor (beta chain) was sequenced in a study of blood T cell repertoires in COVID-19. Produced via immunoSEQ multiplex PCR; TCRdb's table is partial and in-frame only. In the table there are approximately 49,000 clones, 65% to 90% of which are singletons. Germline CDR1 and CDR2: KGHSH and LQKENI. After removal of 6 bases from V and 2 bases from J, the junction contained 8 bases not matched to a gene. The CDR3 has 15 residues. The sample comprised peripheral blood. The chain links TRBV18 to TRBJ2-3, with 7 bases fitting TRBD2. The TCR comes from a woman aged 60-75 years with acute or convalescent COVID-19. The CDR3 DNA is TGTGCCAGCTCCCGGACTAGAACAAACACAGATACGCAGTATTTT. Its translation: CASSRTRTNTDTQYF.